These T cell receptor beta chains were read from a single sample in a study of early T cells in non-severe SARS-CoV-2 infection. Using its own MiXCR run on the 5' RACE reads, TCRdb lists one record per CDR3 protein. This sample has 50,000 or so distinct CDR3 sequences, with about 12% found just once. The sample taken for sequencing was whole blood. The receptors shown here come from an adult who was a healthcare worker with PCR-confirmed SARS-CoV-2 infection or an uninfected control (not recorded which). The CDR3 runs from the conserved cysteine through the conserved F or W. D genes are given only for firm matches. For some rows the clone size is stated as once, few or many, or as a class when expanded; others skip it.

>many|TRBJ1-2|NA|TRBV30
CAWSPQGGGYTF
TGTGCCTGGAGTCCCCAGGGAGGTGGCTACACCTTC
>many|TRBJ2-1|TRBD2|TRBV7-6
CASSRPTSGSPPGEQFF
TGTGCCAGCAGCCGACCGACTAGCGGGTCCCCTCCAGGCGAGCAGTTCTTC
>NA|TRBJ1-2|NA|TRBV28
CASSGAGANNYGYTF
TGTGCCAGCAGTGGGGCTGGGGCCAATAACTATGGCTACACCTTC
>few|TRBJ2-7|TRBD2|TRBV5-4
CASSLAGPGGHEQYF
TGTGCCAGCAGCTTGGCGGGCCCGGGAGGCCACGAGCAGTACTTC
>many|TRBJ1-2|NA|TRBV6-1
CASSDWGFYGYTF
TGTGCCAGCAGTGATTGGGGGTTCTACGGCTACACCTTC
>many|TRBJ1-3|NA|TRBV3-1
CASSSQTENTIYF
TGTGCCAGCAGCTCGCAGACAGAAAACACCATATATTTT
>many|TRBJ1-2|NA|TRBV20-1
CSARHPGESYGYTF
TGCAGTGCTAGACACCCGGGGGAAAGCTATGGCTACACCTTC
>many|TRBJ1-2|NA|TRBV28
CASSLPDMGNYGYTF
TGTGCCAGCAGTTTACCCGACATGGGTAACTATGGCTACACCTTC
>NA|TRBJ2-1|TRBD2|TRBV5-1
CASSAISGDYNEQFF
TGCGCCAGCAGCGCCATTAGCGGGGATTACAATGAGCAGTTCTTC
>many|TRBJ2-1|NA|TRBV7-6
CASSSSWSSYNEQFF
TGTGCCAGCAGTTCGAGCTGGAGCTCCTACAATGAGCAGTTCTTC
>few|TRBJ1-5|NA|TRBV5-8
CASSLWQSNQPQHF
TGTGCCAGCAGCTTGTGGCAGAGCAATCAGCCCCAGCATTTT
>NA|TRBJ2-5|NA|TRBV4-3
CASSRGLPVETQYF
TGCGCCAGCAGCCGAGGCCTGCCCGTGGAGACCCAGTACTTC
>many|TRBJ1-4|NA|TRBV5-6
CASSLIGPNEKLFF
TGTGCCAGCAGCTTGATCGGTCCTAATGAAAAACTGTTTTTT
>NA|TRBJ1-2|NA|TRBV6-5
CASSLRVGELNYGYTF
TGTGCCAGCAGCCTCCGTGTGGGGGAGCTTAACTATGGCTACACCTTC
>NA|TRBJ1-2|NA|TRBV28
CASIRGLGYGYTF
TGTGCCAGCATCAGGGGTTTAGGGTATGGCTACACCTTC
>many|TRBJ2-6|NA|TRBV6-2/TRBV6-3
CATTGANVLTF
TGTGCCACCACTGGGGCCAACGTCCTGACTTTC
>many|TRBJ2-7|TRBD2|TRBV20-1
CSARASGISYEQYF
TGCAGTGCTAGGGCTAGCGGGATCTCCTACGAGCAGTACTTC
>many|TRBJ1-2|NA|TRBV28
CASTNRRYGYTF
TGTGCCAGCACCAACAGGCGCTATGGCTACACCTTC
>few|TRBJ2-2|TRBD2|TRBV4-3
CASSQGGRAVGELFF
TGCGCCAGCAGCCAAGGCGGGAGGGCCGTCGGGGAGCTGTTTTTT
>NA|TRBJ2-1|NA|TRBV11-3
CASSLVGDYNEQFF
TGTGCCAGCAGCTTAGTCGGAGACTACAATGAGCAGTTCTTC
>few|TRBJ2-1|NA|TRBV9
CASNGRDSSYNEQFF
TGTGCCAGCAACGGGCGGGACAGCTCCTACAATGAGCAGTTCTTC
>few|TRBJ2-1|NA|TRBV4-1
CASSQVGNEQFF
TGCGCCAGCAGCCAAGTGGGGAATGAGCAGTTCTTC
>NA|TRBJ1-3|TRBD1|TRBV27
CASRKSTGNGNTIYF
TGTGCCAGCAGGAAATCGACAGGGAATGGAAACACCATATATTTT
>many|TRBJ1-1|NA|TRBV7-2
CASGYRVASAFF
TGTGCCAGCGGATACAGGGTAGCTTCGGCTTTCTTT
>many|TRBJ2-3|TRBD2|TRBV20-1
CSARASGSVGPLTDTQYF
TGCAGTGCTAGGGCTAGCGGGAGTGTGGGGCCTCTCACAGATACGCAGTATTTT
>many|TRBJ1-5|TRBD1|TRBV18
CASSQSLLTGDRNQPQHF
TGTGCCAGCTCCCAATCACTACTCACAGGGGATCGCAATCAGCCCCAGCATTTT
>NA|TRBJ2-7|TRBD2|TRBV28
CASSLMTSGTYEQYF
TGTGCCAGCAGTTTAATGACTAGCGGAACCTACGAGCAGTACTTC
>few|TRBJ2-2|NA|TRBV24-1
CATSDLGLGTGELFF
TGTGCCACCAGTGATTTAGGGCTCGGCACCGGGGAGCTGTTTTTT